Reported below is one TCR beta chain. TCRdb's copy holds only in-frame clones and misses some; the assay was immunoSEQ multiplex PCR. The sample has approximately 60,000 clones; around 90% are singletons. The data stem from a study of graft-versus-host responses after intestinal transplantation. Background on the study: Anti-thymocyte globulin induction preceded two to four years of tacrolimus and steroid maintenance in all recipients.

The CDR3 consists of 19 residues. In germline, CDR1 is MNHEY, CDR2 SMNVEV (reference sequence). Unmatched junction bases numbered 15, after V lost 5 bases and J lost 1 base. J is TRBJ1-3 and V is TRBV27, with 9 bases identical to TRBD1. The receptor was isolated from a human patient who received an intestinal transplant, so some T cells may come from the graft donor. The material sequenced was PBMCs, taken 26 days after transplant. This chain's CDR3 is CASSPTPFGTGLSGNTIYF. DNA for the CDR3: TGTGCCAGCAGTCCAACGCCCTTCGGGACAGGGCTTTCTGGAAACACCATATATTTT.